This paragraph reports one T cell receptor beta chain. The antigen is unknown. PCR was performed a second time for about 6 to 11 cycles using a sample-barcoded 5' primer and a J-beta primer mix. MiXCR, run by TCRdb on the 5' RACE reads, gives a single entry per CDR3 protein. The data show more than 700,000 distinct CDR3 sequences, 46% seen once. This sample is part of a study of blood T cells in healthy people across ages. V was shortened by 0 bases and J by 4 bases, with 10 bases between the two germline ends. Germline CDR1 reads SGHRS; CDR2 reads YFSETQ. This CDR3 spans 14 amino acids. Extracted total RNA amounted to at least 5 micrograms for each sample. Points from the study as a whole: TCR beta diversity, measured per million T cells, fell in a roughly linear way with age.

The chain combines TRBV5-1 with TRBJ1-1; tentative D call: TRBD1 (6 bases). Sequenced material: blood. This clonotype originated in a man older than 75 in good health. Written as DNA, the CDR3 is TGCGCCAGCAGCTTGGAGCAGGGGAGCACTGAAGCTTTCTTT. Translating it yields CASSLEQGSTEAFF.